This TCR beta chain appears in the sequencing data of a study of shared clonotypes between healthy human individuals. Germline CDR1 WSHSY, CDR2 SAAADI. This CDR3 has 16 amino acids. V shed 6 bases and J 1 base; nucleotides not matched to a gene: 9. Findings and limits, study-wide: In having few donors, the study represented limited genetic and exposure-history diversity. The researchers took only blood, and tissue repertoires probably look different.

As to this clone: The antigen is not known.

Ten immunoSEQ deep assay plates held the unsorted PBMC DNA. Using immunoSEQ multiplex PCR, the repertoire was profiled, and TCRdb retains in-frame clones only, with some absent. The sample shows about 480,000 clones, about 79% of them seen only once. This sequence was found in a middle-aged woman in good health. Some clones in this sample may be carry-over from other donors' samples. Sequencing was performed on PBMCs. The chain joins TRBV10-2 to TRBJ2-7; 10 bases are shared with TRBD2. The CDR3 loop reads CASRDPRTSGSYEQYF. The CDR3 DNA reads as TGCGCCAGCAGAGACCCCCGGACTAGCGGTTCCTACGAGCAGTACTTC.